Described below is a single T cell receptor (beta chain) sequence and its context. CDR3 length equals 13 residues. V was clipped by 4 bases and J by 5 bases, with 11 bases between them. Germline V lookup: CDR1 LNHDA, CDR2 SQIVND (reference sequence). Authors' data handling: Estimation of nucleated cell counts relied on the amplification of reference gene primers. TCRdb's copy holds only in-frame clones and misses some; the assay was immunoSEQ multiplex PCR. That table furnishes V, J and clone size, whereas the DNA furnished D and trimming. The table records roughly 200,000 clones, around 84% of them present only once. The data were taken from a study of blood T cell repertoires in COVID-19. The overall study: T cells, B-cell-depleted T cells, or PBMCs supplied cDNA or gDNA.

The material sequenced was peripheral blood. The chain is built from TRBV19 and TRBJ2-5, with D perhaps matching TRBD1 (5 bases). The TCR was taken from a human donor in a cohort sampled during active COVID-19. The CDR3 coding sequence is TGTGCCAGTAGTAAGGCAGGGAAGGAGACCCAGTACTTC. This encodes CASSKAGKETQYF.